This T cell receptor beta chain was identified during a study of cytomegalovirus exposure and HLA in healthy donors. The study's findings and limits: It was approximately 150 TCR beta chains that were listed as cytomegalovirus-associated.

Vbeta (60) and Jbeta (13) primers were used in the PCR. Clones were sequenced by immunoSEQ multiplex PCR, and TCRdb holds only the in-frame ones, with some missing. The specimen's table records 150,000 to 250,000 clones. In the case of this clone: No antigen is known for it.

Unrecorded immune exposures were likely, despite nominal health at sampling. V lost 7 bases to trimming and J lost 3 bases; unmatched junction nucleotides: 9. This CDR3 is 15 amino acids long. The V gene's germline CDR1 is MDHEN and CDR2 SYDVKM. Specimen: PBMCs. The chain has TRBV28 and TRBJ1-1; 9 nucleotides line up with TRBD1. The receptor was isolated from a boy younger than 18 in good health and CMV-seronegative. The CDR3 loop is CASITPTGGYTEAFF. CDR3 sequence (DNA): TGTGCCAGCATAACCCCGACAGGGGGGTACACTGAAGCTTTCTTT.